These 16 T cell receptor beta chains came from one sample sequenced in a study of PD-L1 blockade in urothelial cancer. The sample's time point: pretreatment peripheral blood. The data were produced by immunoSEQ multiplex PCR, yet TCRdb's version contains in-frame clones alone and is incomplete. This sample has tens of thousands of clones, with 81% found just once. Sequenced here: PBMCs, sampled around atezolizumab (anti-PD-L1) treatment. The receptors were sampled from a man between 65 and 85 years old with urothelial cancer.

The chain joins TRBV28 to TRBJ1-5, with 10 bases fitting TRBD1. The CDR3 has 14 residues. Germline V CDR1 and CDR2: MDHEN, SYDVKM. The V segment lost 8 bases and the J segment 4 bases; nucleotides outside the gene matches: 5. CDR3 protein: CASGTGAGNQPQHF. Written as DNA, the CDR3 is TGTGCCAGCGGGACAGGGGCCGGGAATCAGCCCCAGCATTTT.

This clone was observed a few times. V gene TRBV29-1 combines with J gene TRBJ1-2, with a tentative D call TRBD1 (5 bases). This CDR3 region has 11 residues. Trimming removed 7 bases at V and 6 bases at J, with 12 bases between. Germline V gene sequence: CDR1 SQVTM, CDR2 ANQGSEA. Here the CDR3 reads CSAGLYDGYTF. The CDR3 DNA reads as TGCAGCGCGGGACTGTACGATGGCTACACCTTC.

V usage is TRBV2 and J usage is TRBJ1-1; 8 positions match TRBD1. This CDR3 spans 13 amino acids. Losses at the gene ends were 7 bases for V and 0 bases for J; bases not matched to a gene: 1. Germline-derived CDR1 and CDR2 are SNHLY and FYNNEI. The CDR3 DNA follows: TGTGCCAGCAACAGGGGGATGAACACTGAAGCTTTCTTT. Translating gives CASNRGMNTEAFF.

The CDR3, as DNA: TGTGCCAGCCAAAAAACAGGGCGCAATCAGCCCCAGCATTTT. Its translation is CASQKTGRNQPQHF. The chain combines TRBV6-5 with TRBJ1-5; perhaps TRBD1 as D (6 bases). Per germline, CDR1 MNHEY and CDR2 SVGAGI. V was pared by 8 bases and J by 2 bases, with 13 bases between. The CDR3 has 14 residues.

V gene TRBV4-2 combines with J gene TRBJ2-7, with 9 bases matching TRBD1. The ends lost 2 bases at V and 1 base at J; junction bases unmatched: 12. Germline CDR1 LGHNA, CDR2 YNFKEQ. The CDR3 length is 18 residues. The CDR3 here is CASSQSDFRDRASYEQYF. Here the CDR3 DNA reads TGTGCCAGCAGCCAATCGGACTTCCGGGACAGGGCTTCCTACGAGCAGTACTTC.

The V call is TRBV5-3, the J call TRBJ2-1, with D perhaps TRBD2 (6 bases). TRBV5-3 is an open reading frame whose function is uncertain. The CDR3 contains 15 residues. Trimming removed 4 bases from V and 2 bases from J, with 13 bases in between. CDR3 nucleotide sequence: TGTGCCAGAAGCGCCGGGACTGGACCCTACAATGAGCAGTTCTTC. Its protein is CARSAGTGPYNEQFF.

This clone was recorded a few times. The chain couples TRBV5-4 to TRBJ2-3; possible D gene TRBD2, 5 bases. The V end was cut by 5 bases, the J end by 0 bases, with 13 bases between. This CDR3 contains 15 residues. CDR1 SGHNT and CDR2 YYREEE come from the germline V gene (reference sequence). CDR3 sequence (DNA): TGTGCCAGCAGTTTTTCGGGGTCTAGCACAGATACGCAGTATTTT. The encoded protein is CASSFSGSSTDTQYF.

In nucleotides, the CDR3 is TGTGCCAGCACTAACCAGCGGTACAATGAGCAGTTCTTC. This gives the protein CASTNQRYNEQFF. The chain joins TRBV2 to TRBJ2-1; possible D gene TRBD2, 5 bases. The germline V gene encodes CDR1 SNHLY and CDR2 FYNNEI. The CDR3 loop spans 13 amino acids. Trimming took off 7 bases at V and 4 bases at J, with 11 bases between the two ends.

The V and J genes are TRBV7-9 and TRBJ1-4; the D gene is possibly TRBD1 (5 bases). This CDR3 spans 15 amino acids. Germline V gene lookup returns CDR1 SEHNR and CDR2 FQNEAQ (reference sequence). The V and J ends lost 6 bases and 0 bases respectively, with 11 bases between them. The CDR3 here is CASSLTGSTNEKLFF. The CDR3 DNA is TGTGCCAGCAGTTTAACAGGTTCAACTAATGAAAAACTGTTTTTT. Based on the CDR3 plus reference TRBV7-9 and TRBJ1-4, the full variable domain is DTGVSQNPRHKITKRGQNVTFRCDPISEHNRLYWYRQTLGQGPEFLTYFQNEAQLEKSRLLSDRFSAERPKGSFSTLEIQRTEQGDSAMYLCASSLTGSTNEKLFFGSGTQLSVL.

This clone came up once. This chain joins TRBV5-4 and TRBJ2-7; the match to TRBD1 covers 8 bases. Germline V gene data show CDR1 as SGHNT and CDR2 as YYREEE (reference sequence). The V segment lost 5 bases and the J segment 3 bases; nucleotides outside the gene matches: 10. The CDR3 covers 15 residues. In DNA, the CDR3 is TGTGCCAGCAGTACCGGGACAGGAAAATTCTACGAGCAGTACTTC. Amino acid sequence: CASSTGTGKFYEQYF.

Here the CDR3 reads CASSLAGGTDTQYF. CDR3 in DNA: TGCGCCAGCAGTTTAGCGGGGGGCACAGATACGCAGTATTTT. The chain uses TRBV10-1 and TRBJ2-3; 9 bases line up with TRBD2. CDR3 length equals 14 residues. V trimming: 5 bases; J trimming: 1 base; junction bases outside the gene matches: 1. The V gene's germline CDR1 is WNHNN and CDR2 SYGVQD (reference sequence).

This clone came up a few times. The gene calls are TRBV18 and TRBJ2-7, with TRBD1 matching over 9 bases. The CDR3 is 18 amino acids. The V gene's germline CDR1 is KGHSH and CDR2 LQKENI. V gave up 4 bases and J gave up 7 bases; unmatched junction bases: 20. The CDR3 loop reads CASSRSGTGPGVAGEQYF. The CDR3 nucleotides read TGTGCCAGCTCACGATCCGGGACAGGGCCGGGGGTCGCTGGGGAGCAGTACTTC.

The CDR3 DNA follows: TGTGCCCTAAGGACAGGGCGGAACGAGCAGTACTTC. Translated, it gives CALRTGRNEQYF. The gene calls are TRBV2 and TRBJ2-7; 8 bases map to TRBD1. J lost 5 bases, V lost 11 bases, and 8 bases had no gene match. CDR3 length: 12 amino acids. Germline-derived CDR1 and CDR2 are SNHLY and FYNNEI.

This sequence joins TRBV7-2 and TRBJ2-3, with TRBD2 matching 9 bases. CDR1 is SGHTA and CDR2 is FQGNSA in the germline V gene. The V and J ends lost 0 bases and 6 bases, in that order; junction bases with no gene match: 10. CDR3 size: 17 residues. Here the CDR3 DNA reads TGTGCCAGCAGCTTAGCGGCCGGGACTAGCAGTAGGGATACGCAGTATTTT. Translating it yields CASSLAAGTSSRDTQYF.

The gene calls are TRBV28 and TRBJ1-1; no definite D call. The CDR3 consists of 12 residues. The V end was cut by 5 bases, the J end by 6 bases, with 10 bases between. Germline CDR1 is MDHEN and CDR2 is SYDVKM. CDR3: CASSPRRAEAFF. The CDR3 region has the DNA TGTGCCAGCAGTCCCCGCCGGGCTGAAGCTTTCTTT.

CDR3 protein: CAISIDRDTDTQYF. For the CDR3, the DNA is TGTGCCATCTCAATTGACCGGGACACAGATACGCAGTATTTT. V and J are TRBV10-3 and TRBJ2-3; D is perhaps TRBD2 (5 bases). CDR3 length equals 14 residues. Trimming left V 8 bases short and J 2 bases short, with 14 bases between. From germline, CDR1 is ENHRY and CDR2 SYGVKD.